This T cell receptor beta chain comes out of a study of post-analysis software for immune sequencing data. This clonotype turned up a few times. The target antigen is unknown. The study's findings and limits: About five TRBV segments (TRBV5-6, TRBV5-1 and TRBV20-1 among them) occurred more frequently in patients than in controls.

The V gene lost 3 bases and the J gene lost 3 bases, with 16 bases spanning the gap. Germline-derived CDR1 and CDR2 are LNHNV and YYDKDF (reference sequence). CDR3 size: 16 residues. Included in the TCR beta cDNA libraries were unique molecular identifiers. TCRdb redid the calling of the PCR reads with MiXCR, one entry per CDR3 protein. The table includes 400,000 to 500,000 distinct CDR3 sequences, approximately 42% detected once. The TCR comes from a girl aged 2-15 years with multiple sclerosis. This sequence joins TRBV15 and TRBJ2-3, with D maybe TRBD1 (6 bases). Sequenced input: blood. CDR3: CATSSRRQVATDTQYF. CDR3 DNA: TGTGCCACCAGCAGTCGACGACAGGTCGCTACAGATACGCAGTATTTT.